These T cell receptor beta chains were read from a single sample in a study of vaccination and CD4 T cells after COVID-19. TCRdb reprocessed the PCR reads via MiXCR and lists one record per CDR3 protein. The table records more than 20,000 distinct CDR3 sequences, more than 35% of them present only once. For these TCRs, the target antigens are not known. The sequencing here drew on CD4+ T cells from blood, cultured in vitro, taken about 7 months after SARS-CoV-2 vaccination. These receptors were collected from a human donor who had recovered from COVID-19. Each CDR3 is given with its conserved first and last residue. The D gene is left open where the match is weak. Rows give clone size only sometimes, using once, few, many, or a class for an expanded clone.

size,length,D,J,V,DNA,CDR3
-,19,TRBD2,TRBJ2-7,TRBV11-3,TGTGCCAGCAGCTCCTCGGCCTCCAGCGGGAGGCTCCTCTCCTACGAGCAGTACTTC,CASSSSASSGRLLSYEQYF
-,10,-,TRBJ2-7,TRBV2,TGTGCCAGCAGTGAAATCGAGCAGTACTTC,CASSEIEQYF
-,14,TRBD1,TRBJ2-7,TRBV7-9,TGTGCCAGCAGCTCCCCGACAGGGGGCTACGAGCAGTACTTC,CASSSPTGGYEQYF
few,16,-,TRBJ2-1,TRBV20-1,TGCAGTGCTTCCCATGGACAGTCTTCGCTTTCCAATGAGCAGTTCTTC,CSASHGQSSLSNEQFF
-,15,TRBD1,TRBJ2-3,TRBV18,TGTGCCAGCTCACGTTTACAGGGGAAGGCAGATACGCAGTATTTT,CASSRLQGKADTQYF
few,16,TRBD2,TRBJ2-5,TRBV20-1,TGCAGTGCTACCGAACCTAGCGGGAGGGCCGGTGAGACCCAGTACTTC,CSATEPSGRAGETQYF
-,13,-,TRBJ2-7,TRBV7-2,TGTGCCAGCAGCTTAGTTGTCTTCTACGAGCAGTACTTC,CASSLVVFYEQYF
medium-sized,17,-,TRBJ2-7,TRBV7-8,TGTGCCAGCAGCTTAGGAACGCCCCTGGACGATCCCTACGAGCAGTACTTC,CASSLGTPLDDPYEQYF
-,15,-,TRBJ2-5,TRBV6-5,TGTGCCAGCAGTTACTCGGAGGCAGGGCGAGAGACCCAGTACTTC,CASSYSEAGRETQYF
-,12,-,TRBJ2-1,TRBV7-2,TGTGCCAGCAGCTTAGCGGCTAATGAGCAGTTCTTC,CASSLAANEQFF
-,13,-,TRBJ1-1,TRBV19,TGTGCCAGTAGTATAGGGGAGGCCACTGAAGCTTTCTTT,CASSIGEATEAFF
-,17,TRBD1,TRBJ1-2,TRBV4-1,TGCGCCAGCAGCCAAGTGTATACCGGACAGGGGGTCTATGGCTACACCTTC,CASSQVYTGQGVYGYTF
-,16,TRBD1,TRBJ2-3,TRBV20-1,TGCAGTGCTCGAAGTGGACAGGTGACATGGTCAGATACGCAGTATTTT,CSARSGQVTWSDTQYF
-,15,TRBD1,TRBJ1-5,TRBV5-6,TGTGCCAGCAGCCGGAGGGGACAGCGCAATCAGCCCCAGCATTTT,CASSRRGQRNQPQHF
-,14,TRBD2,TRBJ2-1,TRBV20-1,TGCAGTGCAGGGGGGGGACTAGCGGGACTTGAGCAGTTCTTC,CSAGGGLAGLEQFF
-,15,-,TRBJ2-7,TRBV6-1,TGTGCCAGCAGCTCGATCGGGTCTTCCTCCTACGAGCAGTACTTC,CASSSIGSSSYEQYF
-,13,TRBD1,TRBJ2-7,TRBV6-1,TGTGCCAGTCAATCAGGACAGGTCAACGAGCAGTACTTC,CASQSGQVNEQYF
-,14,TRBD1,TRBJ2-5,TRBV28,TGTGCCAGCTCCGGGACAGTCGGTCGCGAGACCCAGTACTTC,CASSGTVGRETQYF
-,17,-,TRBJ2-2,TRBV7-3,TGTGCCAGCAGCCCTCATTCGTCTAGTAAGGACACCGGGGAGCTGTTTTTT,CASSPHSSSKDTGELFF
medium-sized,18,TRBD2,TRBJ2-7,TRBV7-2,TGTGCCAGCAGCCCCCCCCGTGGACTAGCGGGAAACTCCTACGAGCAGTACTTC,CASSPPRGLAGNSYEQYF
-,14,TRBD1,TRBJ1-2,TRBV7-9,TGTGCCGCTACAGGGGACAGGGGTAACTATGGCTACACCTTC,CAATGDRGNYGYTF
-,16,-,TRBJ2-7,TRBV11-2,TGTGCCAGCAGCTTAGGGTGGGGGGCTGGCTCCTACGAGCAGTACTTC,CASSLGWGAGSYEQYF
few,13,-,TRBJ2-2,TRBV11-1,TGTGCCAGCAGGAGGACGGACACCGGGGAGCTGTTTTTT,CASRRTDTGELFF
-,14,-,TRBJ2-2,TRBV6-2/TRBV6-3,TGTGCCAGCGGAGACAGGATGAACACCAGGGAGCTGTTTTTT,CASGDRMNTRELFF
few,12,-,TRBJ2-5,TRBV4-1,TGCGCCAGCAGCCAAGATCGAGAGACCCAGTACTTC,CASSQDRETQYF
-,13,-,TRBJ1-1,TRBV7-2,TGTGCCAGCAGCTTTTACGAGAACACTGAAGCTTTCTTT,CASSFYENTEAFF
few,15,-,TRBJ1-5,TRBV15,TGTGCCACCAGCAGAGATGGGAGGAGCAATCAGCCCCAGCATTTT,CATSRDGRSNQPQHF
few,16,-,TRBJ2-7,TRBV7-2,TGTGCCAGCAGTGGGAAGATGGCGGGTTGGAATTACGAGCAGTACTTC,CASSGKMAGWNYEQYF
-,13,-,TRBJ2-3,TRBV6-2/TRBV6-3,TGTGCCAGCAGCCTCGTTTCCCTGACTGCGCAGTATTTT,CASSLVSLTAQYF
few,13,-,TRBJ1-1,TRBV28,TGTGCCAGCAGTTGGGCCCCGAACACTGAAGCTTTCTTT,CASSWAPNTEAFF
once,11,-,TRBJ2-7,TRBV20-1,TGCAGTGCTAGAGCCCCGGACGAGCAGTACTTC,CSARAPDEQYF
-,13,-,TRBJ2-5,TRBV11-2,TGTGCCAGCAGCGGAGTAGGGGTTGGGACCCAGTACTTC,CASSGVGVGTQYF
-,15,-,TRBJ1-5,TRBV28,TGTGCCATCTACCCAGGGATTTGGGCCAATCAGCCCCAGCATTTT,CAIYPGIWANQPQHF
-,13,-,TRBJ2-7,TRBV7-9,TGTGCCAGCAGGGACACCTCCTCCTACGAGCAGTACTTC,CASRDTSSYEQYF
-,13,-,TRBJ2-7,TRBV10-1,TGCGCCACCCAACAGGGCCCTCGGGACGAGCAGTACTTC,CATQQGPRDEQYF
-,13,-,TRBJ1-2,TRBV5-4,TGTGCCAGCAGCTTGGGAGGGGACTATGGCTACACCTTC,CASSLGGDYGYTF
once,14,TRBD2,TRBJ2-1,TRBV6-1,TGTGCCAGCGGCGGGGCGGGAGAGTACAATGAGCAGTTCTTC,CASGGAGEYNEQFF